This passage covers 29 T cell receptor beta chains from one sample sequenced in a study of blood T cell repertoires in COVID-19. Assay: immunoSEQ multiplex PCR; the TCRdb copy retains only in-frame clones and omits some. This table holds tens of thousands of clones, about nine tenths found once. Sequencing was done on a sample of peripheral blood. These receptors all stem from a woman over 75 with active or convalescent COVID-19.

The chain recombines TRBV7-9 with TRBJ2-7; 11 nucleotides match TRBD1. V lost 5 bases to trimming and J lost 5 bases; unmatched junction nucleotides: 8. The germline V gene encodes CDR1 SEHNR and CDR2 FQNEAQ (reference sequence). The CDR3 loop spans 15 amino acids. The CDR3 coding sequence is TGTGCCAGCAGCGCCCGGGACAGGGGGTTCGACGAGCAGTACTTC. This sequence encodes CASSARDRGFDEQYF.

This chain links TRBV28 with TRBJ1-3; TRBD1 is a possible D gene (6 bases). Per germline, CDR1 MDHEN and CDR2 SYDVKM. The CDR3 totals 12 residues. V lost 2 bases and J 10 bases, leaving 9 bases between the germline ends. CDR3 sequence: CASSLPGVTIYF. DNA of the CDR3: TGTGCCAGCAGTTTACCAGGGGTAACCATATATTTT.

The chain links TRBV11-2 to TRBJ2-4, with unresolved D. The CDR3 totals 15 residues. Per germline, CDR1 SGHAT and CDR2 FQNNGV. The V and J ends lost 1 base and 0 bases respectively, with 7 bases between them. CDR3 sequence reads: CASSLGQVAKNIQYF. CDR3 in DNA: TGTGCCAGCAGCTTAGGGCAGGTAGCCAAAAACATTCAGTACTTC.

CDR3 amino acids: CASSRQAEGASQYF. Written as DNA, the CDR3 is TGTGCCAGCAGCCGCCAAGCCGAGGGGGCCTCGCAGTATTTT. The chain uses TRBV7-9 and TRBJ2-3; 7 nucleotides line up with TRBD1. This CDR3 has 14 amino acids. Germline CDR1 SEHNR, CDR2 FQNEAQ (reference sequence). With 5 bases clipped from V and 10 bases from J, the junction kept 12 bases outside the gene matches.

This chain links TRBV19 with TRBJ2-7, with 9 positions matching TRBD1. This CDR3 comprises 14 residues. V was clipped by 3 bases and J by 3 bases; unmatched bases: 3. The germline V gene encodes CDR1 LNHDA and CDR2 SQIVND (reference sequence). DNA for the CDR3: TGTGCCAGTAGTATCGGGACAGGGTACTACGAGCAGTACTTC. Translation: CASSIGTGYYEQYF.

The chain has TRBV27 and TRBJ2-1; 12 bases agree with TRBD2. Germline assignment: CDR1 MNHEY and CDR2 SMNVEV (reference sequence). The CDR3 is 16 residues long. V was pared by 2 bases and J by 6 bases, with 5 bases of the junction left unmatched. The CDR3 bases are TGTGCCAGCAGTTTAATCCTAGCGGGGGGGGGCAATGAGCAGTTCTTC. Protein: CASSLILAGGGNEQFF.

The chain carries TRBV28 and TRBJ1-1; a weak D match, TRBD1 (6 bases). Germline V gene lookup returns CDR1 MDHEN and CDR2 SYDVKM. The CDR3 length is 18 residues. V lost 5 bases, J lost 3 bases, and 25 bases lay in between. This CDR3 is CASSPFPPRAGAYTEAFF. For the CDR3, the DNA is TGTGCCAGCAGTCCCTTCCCCCCTCGGGCAGGGGCGTACACTGAAGCTTTCTTT.

The genes are TRBV25-1 and TRBJ2-5; no clear D gene. Germline V lookup: CDR1 MGHDK, CDR2 SYGVNS. V gave up 3 bases and J gave up 5 bases, with 13 bases separating them. The CDR3 has 14 amino acids. The CDR3 reads CASSDTRRRETQYF. CDR3 DNA sequence: TGTGCCAGCAGTGACACTCGGCGGCGGGAGACCCAGTACTTC.

J is TRBJ2-5 and V is TRBV7-9; 8 bases line up with TRBD1. Losses at the gene ends were 4 bases for V and 3 bases for J; bases not matched to a gene: 10. The CDR3 has 16 amino acids. CDR1 and CDR2 (germline): SEHNR, FQNEAQ (reference sequence). The CDR3 sequence is CASSYLLDRGKETQYF. The CDR3 DNA follows: TGTGCCAGCAGCTACCTTTTAGACAGGGGCAAAGAGACCCAGTACTTC.

The chain links TRBV7-8 to TRBJ2-2, with 8 bases identical to TRBD1. V shed 6 bases and J 5 bases; nucleotides not matched to a gene: 8. The germline gives CDR1 SGHVS, CDR2 FQNEAQ. The CDR3 spans 15 residues. The CDR3 region is CASSSTGGGTGELFF. CDR3 DNA: TGTGCCAGCAGTTCAACAGGGGGAGGAACCGGGGAGCTGTTTTTT.

The V gene is TRBV4-2, the J gene TRBJ2-7, with 7 positions matching TRBD2. Germline CDR1 LGHNA, CDR2 YNFKEQ. V lost 0 bases and J lost 5; bases outside the gene matches: 10. The CDR3 length is 16 residues. The CDR3 region is CASSQDWSGASHEQYF. The CDR3 DNA is TGTGCCAGCAGCCAAGATTGGAGCGGGGCGTCCCACGAGCAGTACTTC.

This clone was seen just once. The chain has TRBV11-3 and TRBJ1-1; a possible D gene is TRBD1 (6 bases). Trimming removed 5 bases at V and 2 bases at J, with 12 bases between. Germline loops: CDR1 SGHNT, CDR2 YENEEA. The CDR3 is 14 residues long. CDR3 nucleotide sequence: TGTGCCAGCAGCCCATCCAGGGGTAACACTGAAGCTTTCTTT. It specifies CASSPSRGNTEAFF.

In its sample, this clone was seen once. The chain links TRBV28 to TRBJ1-2; possibly TRBD1 for D (5 bases). The germline V gene encodes CDR1 MDHEN and CDR2 SYDVKM. This CDR3 is 15 amino acids long. V was pared by 5 bases and J by 3 bases, with 16 bases between. CDR3 DNA sequence: TGTGCCAGCAGTCCCCCAGGGTCTGGGGACTATGGCTACACCTTC. It codes for CASSPPGSGDYGYTF.

This chain joins TRBV28 and TRBJ1-4; 7 bases line up with TRBD1. Germline CDR1 MDHEN, CDR2 SYDVKM. The CDR3 runs 15 residues. Trimming cost V 4 bases and J 11 bases; bases outside gene matches: 13. For the CDR3, the DNA is TGTGCCAGCAGTTCCGGGGACAGTAGAAGGTTTAAACTGTTTTTT. This translates into CASSSGDSRRFKLFF.

Many counts were recorded for this clone. V usage is TRBV19 and J usage is TRBJ1-1; 9 positions match TRBD1. Trimming at V came to 7 bases and at J to 7 bases, leaving 10 bases not matched to a gene. Germline lookup yields CDR1 LNHDA and CDR2 SQIVND (reference sequence). There are 14 residues in the CDR3. CDR3 sequence reads: CASTDLTGGLEAFF. The CDR3, as DNA: TGTGCCAGTACCGATCTGACAGGGGGGCTTGAAGCTTTCTTT.

This clone was detected a few times. The chain is built from TRBV6-8 and TRBJ2-5; 7 bases align to TRBD1. Germline lookup yields CDR1 MNHGY and CDR2 SAAAGT. The CDR3 covers 17 residues. J gave up 1 base and V 7 bases, and 15 bases lay outside the gene matches. The CDR3 nucleotides are TGTGCCAGCAACCCCCAGGGGCCCGGGACAGCCCAAGAGACCCAGTACTTC. Encoded protein: CASNPQGPGTAQETQYF.

V usage is TRBV19 and J usage is TRBJ1-4; 7 bases line up with TRBD1. The V gene end was trimmed by 5 bases and the J gene end by 6 bases; junction bases not matched to a gene: 12. The CDR3 length is 16 residues. Germline loops: CDR1 LNHDA, CDR2 SQIVND (reference sequence). As DNA, the CDR3 is TGTGCCAGTAGTCCCCAAGAGGGGGCGGATTATGAAAAACTGTTTTTT. This codes for CASSPQEGADYEKLFF.

This clone has just one count. The chain combines TRBV5-4 with TRBJ2-2; unclear D gene. The V end was cut by 4 bases, the J end by 4 bases, with 17 bases between. The CDR3 is 16 residues long. CDR1 and CDR2 from the germline V gene are SGHNT and YYREEE (reference sequence). The CDR3 protein is CASSPSISVLTGELFF. In DNA, the CDR3 is TGTGCCAGCAGCCCGAGTATCTCCGTACTCACCGGGGAGCTGTTTTTT.

This clone has only one observation. The chain combines TRBV28 with TRBJ2-7, with 8 nucleotides matching TRBD1. The V gene's germline CDR1 is MDHEN and CDR2 SYDVKM. This CDR3 has 15 amino acids. The V and J ends lost 7 bases and 2 bases, in that order; junction bases with no gene match: 10. In nucleotides, the CDR3 is TGTGCCAGCACCCATGCGCAGGGGGCGCCCTACGAGCAGTACTTC. Amino acids: CASTHAQGAPYEQYF.

With respect to this clone: Sequence at one end of the junction differs from germline and may be a read error. This chain joins TRBV5-4 and TRBJ2-5; 14 bases align to TRBD2. Germline-derived CDR1 and CDR2 are SGHNT and YYREEE (reference sequence). CDR3 size: 14 residues. In DNA, the CDR3 is TGCGCAATACGGACTAGCGGGGGGCAAGAGACCCAGTACTTC. Amino acid sequence: CAIRTSGGQETQYF.

This chain joins TRBV11-2 and TRBJ2-1, with a possible D match to TRBD2 (5 bases). The CDR3 runs 15 residues. V dropped 5 bases and J dropped 7 bases, with 18 bases sitting between them. Germline CDR1 and CDR2: SGHAT and FQNNGV. The CDR3 DNA is TGTGCCAGCAGCCTGATTAAGGGAGAATGGAATGAGCAGTTCTTC. Translated, it gives CASSLIKGEWNEQFF.

This clone is a singleton in its sample. V gene TRBV4-3 combines with J gene TRBJ1-2; unclear D gene. The V end was cut by 0 bases, the J end by 8 bases, with 16 bases between. CDR3 length equals 15 residues. Germline assignment: CDR1 LGHNA and CDR2 YSLEER. CDR3 bases: TGCGCCAGCAGCCAAGATGTAACGGGTTTTGGAGGCTACACCTTC. This codes for CASSQDVTGFGGYTF.

The genes are TRBV5-3 and TRBJ1-2, with D possibly being TRBD1 (6 bases). TRBV5-3 is marked as an open reading frame, function uncertain. The CDR3 totals 15 residues. Between the trimmed V and J ends, which lost 3 bases and 6 bases, there was a span of 18 bases. CDR3 sequence: CARSWGTTGKHGYTF. Written as DNA, the CDR3 is TGTGCCAGAAGCTGGGGGACGACAGGTAAGCATGGCTACACCTTC.

The V call is TRBV5-1, the J call TRBJ2-5, with unresolved D. V lost 0 bases to trimming and J lost 2 bases, with 5 bases between them. This CDR3 contains 13 residues. The V gene's germline CDR1 is SGHRS and CDR2 YFSETQ. CDR3 nucleotides: TGCGCCAGCAGCTTGGAACATCAAGAGACCCAGTACTTC. It codes for CASSLEHQETQYF.

This chain connects TRBV3-1 (or the pseudogene TRBV3-2) to TRBJ2-7; 8 nucleotides align to TRBD2. Unmatched junction bases numbered 7, after V lost 2 bases and J lost 1 base. This CDR3 region has 16 residues. Germline V CDR1 and CDR2: LGHDT, YNNKEL (reference sequence). CDR3: CASSQLPGLGSYEQYF. CDR3 DNA sequence: TGTGCCAGCAGCCAACTTCCGGGACTAGGGTCCTACGAGCAGTACTTC.

This chain links TRBV7-2 with TRBJ2-7, with D tentatively TRBD1 (8 bases). V lost 3 bases, J lost 2 bases, and 17 bases lay in between. The CDR3 covers 16 residues. The germline V gene has CDR1 SGHTA and CDR2 FQGNSA. The CDR3 DNA reads as TGTGCCAGCAGCTTGGGGAGGGGACAGGCCCCCTACGAGCAGTACTTC. It is translated as CASSLGRGQAPYEQYF.

This rearrangement joins TRBV3-1 (or the pseudogene TRBV3-2) to TRBJ1-1, with D possibly being TRBD1 (5 bases). Germline V gives CDR1 LGHDT, CDR2 YNNKEL (reference sequence). Trimming pared 4 bases from V and 1 base from J, leaving 16 bases between. There are 16 residues in the CDR3. The DNA for the CDR3 is TGTGCCAGCAGCCCCCTTGGGGGGATAAGGAACACTGAAGCTTTCTTT. It translates to CASSPLGGIRNTEAFF.

The CDR3 DNA reads as TGTGCCAGCAGTTTGGGCAGAATCTATGGCTACACCTTC. It yields the protein CASSLGRIYGYTF. The rearrangement joins TRBV28 to TRBJ1-2; D unresolved. In germline, CDR1 is MDHEN, CDR2 SYDVKM. V dropped 3 bases and J dropped 4 bases, with 9 bases sitting between them. This CDR3 has 13 amino acids.

The gene calls are TRBV6-5 and TRBJ2-1, with 8 bases aligning to TRBD2. This CDR3 comprises 14 residues. The germline V gene has CDR1 MNHEY and CDR2 SVGAGI. Trimming took 10 bases from V and 2 from J; bases not matched to a gene: 7. The CDR3 sequence is CANAGGATYNEQFF. The CDR3 DNA reads as TGTGCCAACGCCGGGGGGGCGACCTACAATGAGCAGTTCTTC.